This T cell receptor beta chain was profiled in a study of blood T cell repertoires in COVID-19. As for the study in general: Specimens from acute and convalescent COVID-19 originated in the United States, Italy and Spain.

The V gene end was trimmed by 4 bases and the J gene end by 4 bases; junction bases not matched to a gene: 7. The germline CDR1 and CDR2 sequences are SGHTA and FQGNSA. This CDR3 spans 15 amino acids. Clones were sequenced by immunoSEQ multiplex PCR, and TCRdb holds only the in-frame ones, with some missing. The sample yields a few hundred thousand clones, around 84% seen once. The specimen sequenced was peripheral blood. The receptor was derived from a woman aged 40 to 50 who had recovered from COVID-19. The chain has TRBV7-2 and TRBJ1-5, with 7 bases fitting TRBD1. CDR3 nucleotides: TGTGCCAGCAGCTCTAACAGGGGTCTTAATCAGCCCCAGCATTTT. This sequence encodes CASSSNRGLNQPQHF.